Listed here are 28 T cell receptor beta chains from one sample, sequenced in a study of T cells in Graves' hyperthyroidism and ophthalmopathy. Amplification of TCR beta CDR3 regions was performed using RNA transcripts as template. HTBI primers were used for first-round RT-PCR of the TCR CDR3. Via MiXCR, TCRdb re-called the multiplex PCR reads, giving one row per CDR3 protein. Seen here are 800,000 or so distinct CDR3 sequences, about two fifths observed once, and the top ten hold approximately 10%. The sample comprised blood. Every receptor here comes from a man younger than 30 with Graves' hyperthyroidism.

This chain joins TRBV19 and TRBJ1-4; 8 bases agree with TRBD1. CDR1 LNHDA and CDR2 SQIVND come from the germline V gene (reference sequence). The ends lost 8 bases at V and 7 bases at J; junction bases unmatched: 6. This CDR3 is 13 amino acids long. The CDR3 spells CASPGGRAEKLFF. The CDR3, as DNA: TGTGCCAGTCCAGGGGGCCGAGCTGAAAAACTGTTTTTT.

This clonotype was seen only a few times. V gene TRBV19 combines with J gene TRBJ2-5, with 8 bases aligning to TRBD2. Germline loops: CDR1 LNHDA, CDR2 SQIVND (reference sequence). The ends lost 6 bases at V and 4 bases at J; junction bases unmatched: 7. This CDR3 contains 14 residues. CDR3 residues: CASSGGAFGETQYF. CDR3 bases: TGTGCCAGTAGCGGGGGGGCCTTCGGAGAGACCCAGTACTTC.

This clonotype was seen a handful of times. The CDR3 loop reads CSVGGGDNQPQHF. The CDR3 nucleotides read TGCAGCGTTGGCGGGGGCGACAATCAGCCCCAGCATTTT. This rearrangement joins TRBV29-1 to TRBJ1-5; weak D call: TRBD1 (6 bases). CDR3 length equals 13 residues. V lost 4 bases and J 3 bases, leaving 10 bases between the germline ends. Germline assignment: CDR1 SQVTM and CDR2 ANQGSEA. The full variable domain, with the rest looked up from reference TRBV29-1 and TRBJ1-5, is SAVISQKPSRDICQRGTSLTIQCQVDSQVTMMFWYRQQPGQSLTLIATANQGSEATYESGFVIDKFPISRPNLTFSTLTVSNMSPEDSSIYLCSVGGGDNQPQHFGDGTRLSIL.

A remark on this clonotype: A single base separates this from a much larger clone, so it may be a read error. The chain joins TRBV29-1 to TRBJ2-5; unclear D gene. Germline CDR1 is SQVTM and CDR2 is ANQGSEA. Trimming shortened V by 7 bases and J by 5 bases, and 11 bases separated the two germline ends. This CDR3 region has 11 residues. CDR3 sequence: CSGLTGETQYF. Written as DNA, the CDR3 is TGCAGCGGCCTGACCGGGGAGACCCAGTACTTC.

Remarks on this clonotype: This may come from a read error, since a much larger clone is one base off. The CDR3 is CASSFAGGNEQYF. The DNA for the CDR3 is TGTGCCAGCAGCTTTGCAGGGGGCAACGAGCAGTACTTC. This chain links TRBV5-6 with TRBJ2-7; TRBD1 agrees at 8 bases. The CDR3 loop spans 13 amino acids. After removal of 2 bases from V and 5 bases from J, the junction contained 3 bases not matched to a gene. CDR1 SGHDT and CDR2 YYEEEE come from the germline V gene.

The rearrangement joins TRBV9 to TRBJ2-5; a possible D gene is TRBD2 (6 bases). The CDR3 loop spans 14 amino acids. The V gene lost 7 bases and the J gene lost 2 bases, with 15 bases spanning the gap. Germline values: CDR1 SGDLS, CDR2 YYNGEE. The CDR3, as DNA: TGTGCCAGCTCACCGGACTATACACAAGAGACCCAGTACTTC. Protein product: CASSPDYTQETQYF. The full variable domain, in which reference TRBV9 and TRBJ2-5 provide the parts outside the CDR3, is DSGVTQTPKHLITATGQRVTLRCSPRSGDLSVYWYQQSLDQGLQFLIQYYNGEERAKGNILERFSAQQFPDLHSELNLSSLELGDSALYFCASSPDYTQETQYFGPGTRLLVL.

The V gene is TRBV19, the J gene TRBJ1-5, with a weak D call TRBD1 (6 bases). Germline CDR1 LNHDA, CDR2 SQIVND (reference sequence). Trimming cost V 3 bases and J 4 bases, with 16 bases left between them. This CDR3 contains 16 residues. The CDR3 nucleotides read TGTGCCAGTAGTATCCCCAGACAGGAGCCGAATCAGCCCCAGCATTTT. Its protein is CASSIPRQEPNQPQHF.

The chain couples TRBV10-3 to TRBJ1-5; 7 positions match TRBD1. Germline CDR1 and CDR2: ENHRY and SYGVKD. The CDR3 sequence is 14 residues long. With 3 bases clipped from V and 5 bases from J, the junction kept 4 bases outside the gene matches. CDR3 loop: CAISDQGDDQPQHF. In DNA form, the CDR3 reads TGTGCCATCAGTGATCAGGGGGATGATCAGCCCCAGCATTTT.

This clonotype was seen more than once but under ten times. J is TRBJ2-5 and V is TRBV25-1; no clear D gene. This CDR3 is built from 14 residues. V lost 6 bases to trimming and J lost 2 bases, with 13 bases between them. Per the germline V gene, CDR1 is MGHDK and CDR2 is SYGVNS. The CDR3 region has the DNA TGTGCCAGCAGCCGAAGGCGGTTACAAGAGACCCAGTACTTC. Encoded protein: CASSRRRLQETQYF.

J is TRBJ2-7 and V is TRBV7-9, with no clear D. The CDR3 runs 13 residues. V was pared by 0 bases and J by 7 bases, with 10 bases between. Germline assignment: CDR1 SEHNR and CDR2 FQNEAQ (reference sequence). The CDR3 loop is CASSLASGDEQYF. As DNA, the CDR3 is TGTGCCAGCAGCTTAGCCAGTGGAGATGAGCAGTACTTC.

V and J are TRBV25-1 and TRBJ2-5; perhaps D is TRBD1 or TRBD2 (5 bases each). CDR3 size: 14 residues. CDR1 and CDR2 from the germline V gene are MGHDK and SYGVNS. V was pared by 6 bases and J by 6 bases, with 17 bases between. The chain's CDR3 is CASRRDHPGQTQYF. DNA for the CDR3: TGTGCCAGCAGGAGGGACCACCCAGGGCAGACCCAGTACTTC.

The V call is TRBV30, the J call TRBJ1-1; 7 nucleotides align to TRBD1. V lost 2 bases to trimming and J lost 0 bases; unmatched junction nucleotides: 3. The length of the CDR3 is 14 residues. Germline values: CDR1 GTSNPN, CDR2 SVGIG (reference sequence). The CDR3 DNA sequence: TGTGCCTGGAGTACCACAGGGGTGAACACTGAAGCTTTCTTT. Encoded protein: CAWSTTGVNTEAFF.

In its sample, this clonotype was seen a few times. The chain couples TRBV12-3 or TRBV12-4 to TRBJ1-1; tentatively, D is TRBD1 (6 bases). Deletions cut 6 bases from V and 1 base from J, with 24 bases between. The length of the CDR3 is 18 residues. This CDR3 is CASRSGGGGGTPNTEAFF. CDR3 sequence (DNA): TGTGCCAGCAGATCCGGGGGGGGCGGGGGGACACCGAACACTGAAGCTTTCTTT.

This rearrangement joins TRBV7-3 to TRBJ2-5; TRBD1 agrees at 9 bases. The CDR3 consists of 16 residues. The germline CDR1 and CDR2 sequences are SGHTA and FQGTGA. V lost 4 bases and J lost 7; bases outside the gene matches: 13. This CDR3 reads CASSWTGAALTRTQYF. CDR3 DNA: TGTGCCAGCAGCTGGACAGGGGCAGCCCTCACGCGGACCCAGTACTTC.

Only one count was recorded for this clonotype. The J gene is TRBJ2-7, the V gene TRBV4-1; D is uncertain. CDR3 length: 14 residues. Trimming cost V 1 base and J 4 bases, with 11 bases left between them. CDR1 MGHRA and CDR2 YSYEKL come from the germline V gene. Here the CDR3 reads CASSQGIGIYEQYF. CDR3 DNA: TGCGCCAGCAGCCAAGGTATAGGGATTTACGAGCAGTACTTC.

This CDR3 reads CSVDRDSRYGYTF. In DNA form, the CDR3 reads TGCAGCGTGGACCGGGACAGCCGCTATGGCTACACCTTC. The V gene is TRBV29-1, the J gene TRBJ1-2; TRBD1 matches at 7 bases. After removal of 6 bases from V and 4 bases from J, the junction contained 8 bases not matched to a gene. The germline CDR1 and CDR2 sequences are SQVTM and ANQGSEA. CDR3 length equals 13 residues.

This clonotype has only a few counts. V and J are TRBV15 and TRBJ2-2, with 8 positions matching TRBD1. Germline assignment: CDR1 LNHNV and CDR2 YYDKDF (reference sequence). J lost 7 bases, V lost 0 bases, and 4 bases had no gene match. CDR3 length: 15 amino acids. The CDR3 here is CATSRDAGGGGELFF. Here the CDR3 DNA reads TGTGCCACCAGCAGAGACGCAGGGGGCGGCGGGGAGCTGTTTTTT. The full variable domain, rest sourced from reference TRBV15 and TRBJ2-2, is DAMVIQNPRYQVTQFGKPVTLSCSQTLNHNVMYWYQQKSSQAPKLLFHYYDKDFNNEADTPDNFQSRRPNTSFCFLDIRSPGLGDTAMYLCATSRDAGGGGELFFGEGSRLTVL.

The V gene is TRBV29-1, the J gene TRBJ2-7; 13 bases are shared with TRBD2. The CDR3 consists of 16 residues. Germline-derived CDR1 and CDR2 are SQVTM and ANQGSEA. With 3 bases clipped from V and 3 bases from J, the junction kept 8 bases outside the gene matches. The CDR3 sequence is CSVEKRGLAGNYEQYF. CDR3 bases: TGCAGCGTTGAGAAGCGGGGACTAGCGGGGAACTACGAGCAGTACTTC.

Ten or more counts support this clonotype. The chain employs TRBV2 and TRBJ1-4; TRBD1 might be the D (5 bases). Trimming left V 0 bases short and J 8 bases short, with 16 bases between. This CDR3 is 16 amino acids long. Germline-derived CDR1 and CDR2 are SNHLY and FYNNEI. DNA of the CDR3: TGTGCCAGCAGTGAAGCGCACCCAGGGACGGACGAAAAACTGTTTTTT. Protein product: CASSEAHPGTDEKLFF.

The sample holds a few counts of this clonotype. The CDR3 bases are TGTGCCAGCAGCCCCAGGGCTGCCTATGGCTACACCTTC. This translates into CASSPRAAYGYTF. The chain recombines TRBV5-4 with TRBJ1-2; weak D call: TRBD1 (5 bases). Per the germline V gene, CDR1 is SGHNT and CDR2 is YYREEE (reference sequence). V was shortened by 4 bases and J by 4 bases, with 11 bases between the two germline ends. The CDR3 runs to 13 residues. Full variable domain (rest looked up from reference TRBV5-4 and TRBJ1-2): ETGVTQSPTHLIKTRGQQVTLRCSSQSGHNTVSWYQQALGQGPQFIFQYYREEENGRGNFPPRFSGLQFPNYSSELNVNALELDDSALYLCASSPRAAYGYTFGSGTRLTVV.

This clonotype was observed a few times. J is TRBJ1-1 and V is TRBV10-3; possibly TRBD1 for D (6 bases). Trimming removed 10 bases at V and 0 bases at J, with 21 bases between. CDR3 length equals 16 residues. Germline-derived CDR1 and CDR2 are ENHRY and SYGVKD. DNA for the CDR3: TGTGCCAGCAGCTTGATGGTCGGGGACATGAACACTGAAGCTTTCTTT. Residues: CASSLMVGDMNTEAFF.

V and J are TRBV5-4 and TRBJ2-5; D gene ambiguous. This CDR3 spans 15 amino acids. V shed 0 bases and J shed 5 bases, with 14 bases lying between them. Germline lookup yields CDR1 SGHNT and CDR2 YYREEE (reference sequence). CDR3 sequence reads: CASSLVERLVETQYF. The CDR3 DNA sequence: TGTGCCAGCAGCTTGGTGGAAAGGCTGGTGGAGACCCAGTACTTC.

This clonotype was detected only once. The chain couples TRBV12-3 or TRBV12-4 to TRBJ2-2; D is possibly TRBD1 (5 bases). This CDR3 is built from 15 residues. V lost 3 bases, J lost 0 bases, and 8 bases lay in between. DNA for the CDR3: TGTGCCAGCAGTTTGACAGACGCGAACACCGGGGAGCTGTTTTTT. Protein product: CASSLTDANTGELFF.

Here the CDR3 reads CASSRTSGTGGYGYTF. The CDR3 DNA reads TGTGCCAGCAGCCGGACTAGCGGGACAGGGGGCTATGGCTACACCTTC. This rearrangement joins TRBV7-2 to TRBJ1-2; 11 bases are a match to TRBD1. J was trimmed by 4 bases and V by 5 bases; bases with no gene match: 9. Germline V gene lookup returns CDR1 SGHTA and CDR2 FQGNSA. This CDR3 contains 16 residues.

This rearrangement joins TRBV7-3 to TRBJ2-7; D ambiguous. V dropped 5 bases and J dropped 3 bases, with 20 bases sitting between them. In germline, CDR1 is SGHTA, CDR2 FQGTGA. This CDR3 contains 16 residues. The CDR3 spells CASSQDGQELGYEQYF. CDR3 in DNA: TGTGCCAGCAGCCAAGACGGGCAGGAATTAGGCTACGAGCAGTACTTC. Full variable domain (remainder filled in from reference TRBV7-3 and TRBJ2-7): GAGVSQTPSNKVTEKGKYVELRCDPISGHTALYWYRQSLGQGPEFLIYFQGTGAADDSGLPNDRFFAVRPEGSVSTLKIQRTERGDSAVYLCASSQDGQELGYEQYFGPGTRLTVT.

For this clonotype: The junction differs from germline at one of its ends, possibly a read error. The rearrangement links TRBV27 to TRBJ2-7, with unresolved D. Per germline, CDR1 MNHEY and CDR2 SMNVEV (reference sequence). This CDR3 spans 13 amino acids. The CDR3 is CASSISRAHEQYF. The DNA for the CDR3 is TGTGCCAGCAGTATATCCCGGGCCCACGAGCAGTACTTC.

The V and J genes are TRBV10-3 and TRBJ2-7, with D perhaps matching TRBD1 or TRBD2 (6 bases each). The CDR3 has 15 amino acids. Germline V gene lookup returns CDR1 ENHRY and CDR2 SYGVKD. V lost 6 bases to trimming and J lost 5 bases, with 20 bases between them. The CDR3 region is CAISLGTGTSHEQYF. CDR3 in DNA: TGTGCCATCAGCTTAGGAACAGGGACTTCCCACGAGCAGTACTTC.

The chain uses TRBV9 and TRBJ2-2; D is undetermined. The CDR3 is 16 amino acids. Trimming removed 3 bases at V and 3 bases at J, with 15 bases between. Per the germline V gene, CDR1 is SGDLS and CDR2 is YYNGEE. The DNA for the CDR3 is TGTGCCAGCAGCGCCAGACGGTCGCCGCACACCGGGGAGCTGTTTTTT. Residues: CASSARRSPHTGELFF.